This entry lists 23 T cell receptor beta chains sequenced from one sample in a study of T cells in Graves' hyperthyroidism and ophthalmopathy. The CDR3 regions of TCR beta were amplified from RNA transcripts. A first-round RT-PCR of the TCR CDR3 used the HTBI primer set. From the multiplex PCR reads, TCRdb called clonotypes with MiXCR, one entry per CDR3 protein. In the table there are 400,000 to 550,000 distinct CDR3 sequences, around 22% of which are singletons. Sequenced: blood. Receptor source: a woman younger than 45 with Graves' ophthalmopathy.

The chain uses TRBV12-3 or TRBV12-4 and TRBJ2-2, with a weak D call TRBD1 (6 bases). Trimming stripped 6 bases from V and 1 base from J, with 12 bases between. The CDR3 length is 15 residues. The CDR3 sequence is CASSPGQWNTGELFF. The CDR3 coding sequence is TGTGCCAGCAGCCCAGGACAGTGGAACACCGGGGAGCTGTTTTTT.

The chain is built from TRBV19 and TRBJ1-1; a weak D match, TRBD1 (5 bases). CDR3 length: 15 residues. The germline gives CDR1 LNHDA, CDR2 SQIVND (reference sequence). V shed 4 bases and J shed 1 base, with 13 bases lying between them. The CDR3 region has the DNA TGTGCCAGTAGTACCGGGACCATGGGGAACACTGAAGCTTTCTTT. Translating it yields CASSTGTMGNTEAFF.

This clonotype was seen more than once but under ten times. A much larger clone lies a single base off, so this may be a read error. The chain links TRBV27 to TRBJ2-2; tentatively, D is TRBD1 (6 bases). The CDR3 extends over 15 amino acids. From germline, CDR1 is MNHEY and CDR2 SMNVEV (reference sequence). The ends were cut back, 2 bases at V and 3 bases at J, with 10 bases in the middle. Written as DNA, the CDR3 is TGTGCCAGCAGTTTACAGGGGCCGGACACCGGGGAGCTGTTTTTT. Its protein is CASSLQGPDTGELFF.

For this clonotype: The conserved phenylalanine or tryptophan normally closing the CDR3 is absent here, so this likely arose from a read error. The chain uses TRBV12-3 or TRBV12-4 and TRBJ1-5; D uncertain. Trimming cost V 5 bases and J 7 bases, with 15 bases left between them. CDR3 size: 14 residues. CDR3 loop: CASSLFGNRQPQHV. The CDR3 nucleotides read TGTGCCAGCAGTCTGTTCGGGAATCGGCAGCCCCAGCATGTT.

This clonotype has ten or more counts. This chain joins TRBV6-1 and TRBJ1-1, with D perhaps TRBD1 (6 bases). This CDR3 contains 13 residues. Germline V gene lookup returns CDR1 MNHNS and CDR2 SASEGT. The ends were cut back, 5 bases at V and 5 bases at J, with 12 bases in the middle. The CDR3 sequence: CASSPGVRTEAFF. The DNA of the CDR3 is TGTGCCAGCAGTCCAGGGGTTAGGACTGAAGCTTTCTTT.

In DNA form, the CDR3 reads TGTGCCAGCAGTGAAGCGTTGGGCAATCAGCCCCAGCATTTT. Its translation is CASSEALGNQPQHF. The V call is TRBV6-1, the J call TRBJ1-5, with D uncertain. Germline V CDR1 and CDR2: MNHNS, SASEGT. The CDR3 totals 14 residues. V was pared by 0 bases and J by 2 bases, with 5 bases between.

This clonotype was recorded at least ten times. J is TRBJ1-2 and V is TRBV7-8; 8 nucleotides line up with TRBD1. V was clipped by 6 bases and J by 2 bases; unmatched bases: 2. Germline assignment: CDR1 SGHVS and CDR2 FQNEAQ. This CDR3 spans 13 amino acids. CDR3 amino acids: CASSRDRNYGYTF. The CDR3 bases are TGTGCCAGCAGTCGGGACAGGAACTATGGCTACACCTTC. The full variable domain, rest sourced from reference TRBV7-8 and TRBJ1-2, is GAGVSQSPRYKVAKRGQDVALRCDPISGHVSLFWYQQALGQGPEFLTYFQNEAQLDKSGLPSDRFFAERPEGSVSTLKIQRTQQEDSAVYLCASSRDRNYGYTFGSGTRLTVV.

The chain has TRBV6-1 and TRBJ2-5; 9 nucleotides line up with TRBD1. The CDR3 has 16 residues. The germline V gene encodes CDR1 MNHNS and CDR2 SASEGT. Unmatched junction bases numbered 5, after V lost 2 bases and J lost 1 base. The CDR3 reads CASSESVTGGQETQYF. In DNA form, the CDR3 reads TGTGCCAGCAGTGAATCGGTGACAGGGGGCCAAGAGACCCAGTACTTC.

V is TRBV2 and J is TRBJ2-7, with 7 bases lining up with TRBD1. The CDR3 consists of 14 residues. Germline V gene sequence: CDR1 SNHLY, CDR2 FYNNEI. J gave up 4 bases and V 3 bases, and 6 bases lay outside the gene matches. The CDR3 here is CASSDPPTGYEQYF. The CDR3 nucleotides read TGTGCCAGCAGTGATCCCCCGACAGGGTACGAGCAGTACTTC. Using reference TRBV2 and TRBJ2-7 for the parts outside the CDR3, the full variable domain is EPEVTQTPSHQVTQMGQEVILRCVPISNHLYFYWYRQILGQKVEFLVSFYNNEISEKSEIFDDQFSVERPDGSNFTLKIRSTKLEDSAMYFCASSDPPTGYEQYFGPGTRLTVT.

J is TRBJ2-2 and V is TRBV12-3 or TRBV12-4, with a weak D call TRBD1 (5 bases). The V end was cut by 7 bases, the J end by 7 bases, with 16 bases between. The CDR3 contains 14 residues. CDR3 coding DNA: TGTGCCAGCAACTACGCGCAGGGCGGCGGGGAGCTGTTTTTT. Amino acid sequence: CASNYAQGGGELFF.

This clonotype has a handful of counts. The genes are TRBV19 and TRBJ1-1; perhaps TRBD1 as D (6 bases). This CDR3 region has 13 residues. CDR1 and CDR2 (germline): LNHDA, SQIVND (reference sequence). Trimming took off 5 bases at V and 6 bases at J, with 13 bases between the two ends. The CDR3 loop reads CASSGRDTAEAFF. The CDR3 DNA follows: TGTGCCAGTAGTGGAAGGGACACTGCTGAAGCTTTCTTT.

This clonotype was counted many times. The CDR3 spells CASSLQGGEETQYF. CDR3 nucleotide sequence: TGTGCCAGCAGCCTCCAGGGCGGGGAAGAGACCCAGTACTTC. This chain connects TRBV2 to TRBJ2-5; TRBD2 is a possible D gene (6 bases). This CDR3 is built from 14 residues. V was trimmed by 6 bases and J by 3 bases, leaving 14 bases between them. The V gene's germline CDR1 is SNHLY and CDR2 FYNNEI.

This clonotype was picked up many times. The chain is built from TRBV2 and TRBJ2-7; possibly TRBD2 for D (7 bases). The V gene's germline CDR1 is SNHLY and CDR2 FYNNEI. V lost 7 bases and J 0 bases, leaving 13 bases between the germline ends. CDR3 length: 14 residues. The CDR3 DNA reads TGTGCCAGCACGGGGGGCCCTAGCTCCTACGAGCAGTACTTC. It yields the protein CASTGGPSSYEQYF.

This clonotype was recorded many times. A much larger clone lies a single base off, so this may be a read error. The V call is TRBV12-3 or TRBV12-4, the J call TRBJ2-7, with D possibly TRBD1 on 6 matching bases. The CDR3 is made up of 13 amino acids. Trimming pared 8 bases from V and 6 bases from J, leaving 17 bases between. The CDR3 coding sequence is TGTGCCAGCCAGGGGATTCCTGGCCGCGAGCAGTACTTC. As protein: CASQGIPGREQYF.

This clonotype occurred many times. This sequence joins TRBV11-3 and TRBJ2-3; TRBD1 might be the D (7 bases). Per the germline V gene, CDR1 is SGHNT and CDR2 is YENEEA. This CDR3 comprises 17 residues. The V end lost 4 bases, the J end lost 0 bases, and 17 bases lay between the germline ends. The CDR3 nucleotides read TGTGCCAGCAGCTCAGGAGGGGGCGGGGCTAGCACAGATACGCAGTATTTT. Its protein is CASSSGGGGASTDTQYF.

This clonotype was found many times. CDR3 sequence reads: CAVPPGGQITGELFF. In DNA, the CDR3 is TGTGCCGTCCCCCCGGGGGGACAGATCACCGGGGAGCTGTTTTTT. The chain employs TRBV12-3 or TRBV12-4 and TRBJ2-2, with D perhaps given as TRBD1 or TRBD2 (7 bases each). The CDR3 has 15 amino acids. Trimming removed 11 bases from V and 4 bases from J, with 20 bases in between.

The chain uses TRBV5-1 and TRBJ1-2, with 7 bases fitting TRBD1. CDR1 is SGHRS, CDR2 YFSETQ, per germline. The length of the CDR3 is 14 residues. After removal of 0 bases from V and 7 bases from J, the junction contained 6 bases not matched to a gene. In DNA, the CDR3 is TGCGCCAGCAGCTTGGAGGGACAGCTGCTTGGCTACACCTTC. Translated: CASSLEGQLLGYTF.

The V gene is TRBV6-1, the J gene TRBJ2-4; D is undetermined. The CDR3 covers 15 residues. Germline CDR1 and CDR2: MNHNS and SASEGT. V was clipped by 2 bases and J by 0 bases, with 8 bases between them. In DNA, the CDR3 is TGTGCCAGCAGTGAATCCATCCTAGCCAAAAACATTCAGTACTTC. Amino acid sequence: CASSESILAKNIQYF.

This clonotype was counted ten times or more. The gene calls are TRBV6-1 and TRBJ1-1; possible D gene TRBD1, 5 bases. Germline V gene lookup returns CDR1 MNHNS and CDR2 SASEGT. CDR3 length: 14 amino acids. The germline V and J ends were trimmed by 7 bases and 0 bases, with 12 bases remaining between them. The CDR3 DNA follows: TGTGCCAGCATTCGGGACGGCATGAACACTGAAGCTTTCTTT. Amino acid sequence: CASIRDGMNTEAFF.

This clonotype was observed many times. V and J are TRBV19 and TRBJ1-2; 12 bases match TRBD1. Germline-derived CDR1 and CDR2 are LNHDA and SQIVND (reference sequence). The length of the CDR3 is 16 residues. Trimming took 3 bases from V and 4 from J; bases not matched to a gene: 6. The CDR3 DNA sequence: TGTGCCAGTAGTATCTTGGGGACAGGGGGCTCCTATGGCTACACCTTC. This codes for CASSILGTGGSYGYTF.

The V call is TRBV6-1, the J call TRBJ2-2, with D possibly matching TRBD1 (5 bases). The CDR3 sequence is 17 residues long. Between the trimmed V and J ends, which lost 0 bases and 6 bases, there was a span of 17 bases. In germline, CDR1 is MNHNS, CDR2 SASEGT. The CDR3 nucleotides read TGTGCCAGCAGTGAAGCGCGCACGTTATTAGGGGCCGGGGAGCTGTTTTTT. It codes for CASSEARTLLGAGELFF.

This clonotype was seen repeatedly, ten times or more. This chain uses TRBV7-8 with TRBJ1-3; unclear D gene. This CDR3 is built from 15 residues. The V end lost 6 bases, the J end lost 0 bases, and 12 bases lay between the germline ends. Germline CDR1 and CDR2: SGHVS and FQNEAQ. The CDR3 nucleotides are TGTGCCAGCAGGGCCGGGAAAAGCTCTGGAAACACCATATATTTT. It translates to CASRAGKSSGNTIYF.

This clonotype occurred many times. This chain uses TRBV6-5 with TRBJ1-1; no definite D call. V lost 3 bases to trimming and J lost 5 bases, with 16 bases between them. CDR3 length: 15 residues. From germline, CDR1 is MNHEY and CDR2 SVGAGI. CDR3 sequence (DNA): TGTGCCAGCAGTTATAGGGCAGAGCGAAGGACTGAAGCTTTCTTT. Amino acids: CASSYRAERRTEAFF.